One and the same sample provided the 3 T cell receptor beta chains below, sequenced in a study of T cell responses to AZD1222 COVID-19 vaccine. Generated by immunoSEQ multiplex PCR, the TCRdb table keeps only in-frame clones and is missing some. The table lists around 120,000 clones, around 84% of them singletons. Sequencing was performed on peripheral blood, taken 28 days after the second AZD1222 dose. The receptor set was obtained from an adult who received the AZD1222 COVID-19 vaccine.

V usage is TRBV10-3 and J usage is TRBJ2-1; TRBD2 aligns across 8 bases. Germline V gene lookup returns CDR1 ENHRY and CDR2 SYGVKD. With 3 bases clipped from V and 3 bases from J, the junction kept 4 bases outside the gene matches. CDR3 length: 15 residues. For the CDR3, the DNA is TGTGCCATCAGTGATCGGGGGGGCCTCTACAATGAGCAGTTCTTC. Translated: CAISDRGGLYNEQFF.

V usage is TRBV9 and J usage is TRBJ2-7; possible D gene TRBD2, 7 bases. The CDR3 is 12 amino acids. Germline V gives CDR1 SGDLS, CDR2 YYNGEE. Trimming removed 10 bases from V and 5 bases from J, with 16 bases in between. CDR3 sequence reads: CASGAGVDEQYF. In DNA, the CDR3 is TGTGCCTCGGGGGCGGGAGTAGACGAGCAGTACTTC.

V usage is TRBV2 and J usage is TRBJ1-5; D not resolved. This CDR3 has 15 residues. CDR1 and CDR2 from the germline V gene are SNHLY and FYNNEI. The germline V and J ends were trimmed by 7 bases and 0 bases, with 13 bases remaining between them. CDR3 protein: CASIKGRDSNQPQHF. CDR3 coding DNA: TGTGCCAGCATTAAAGGTCGGGATAGCAATCAGCCCCAGCATTTT.